The 16 T cell receptor beta chains in this list originate from one sample, sequenced in a study of blood T cells in healthy people across ages. Primed by a sample-barcoded 5' primer and a J-beta primer mix, a second PCR proceeded for 7 to 11 cycles. Via MiXCR, TCRdb re-called the 5' RACE reads, giving one row per CDR3 protein. This sample carries some 640,000 distinct CDR3 sequences, around 31% of them seen once, and the ten largest clones take around 16%. Specimen: blood. The receptors here all came from a woman aged 80 or older in good health.

The table lists this clonotype with a few counts. The CDR3 spells CASCKYTEAFF. CDR3 in DNA: TGTGCCAGCTGCAAGTACACTGAAGCTTTCTTT. The V and J genes are TRBV12-3 or TRBV12-4 and TRBJ1-1; D unresolved. The CDR3 runs to 11 residues. Trimming removed 8 bases at V and 3 bases at J, with 7 bases between.

This chain connects TRBV20-1 to TRBJ2-7; 15 nucleotides match TRBD2. From germline, CDR1 is DFQATT and CDR2 SNEGSKA (reference sequence). The CDR3 sequence is 17 residues long. The junction had 14 bases not matched to a gene; V was cut back by 4 bases and J by 7 bases. The CDR3: CSAIRTSGGARINEQYF. The CDR3 region has the DNA TGCAGTGCTATCCGGACTAGCGGGGGGGCGCGAATAAATGAGCAGTACTTC.

Ten or more counts support this clonotype. The chain recombines TRBV4-1 with TRBJ2-2; no definite D call. V lost 1 base and J lost 0, with 6 bases in between. Germline CDR1 MGHRA, CDR2 YSYEKL. CDR3 size: 15 residues. CDR3 amino acids: CASSQAAANTGELFF. The CDR3 DNA reads as TGCGCCAGCAGCCAAGCTGCCGCGAACACCGGGGAGCTGTTTTTT.

This clonotype has more than one count but fewer than ten. The rearrangement links TRBV30 to TRBJ2-1, with 13 bases aligning to TRBD2. Germline V gene sequence: CDR1 GTSNPN, CDR2 SVGIG (reference sequence). This CDR3 has 18 amino acids. Losses at the gene ends were 2 bases for V and 6 bases for J; bases not matched to a gene: 13. This CDR3 is CAWSSGTSGELGANEQFF. Written as DNA, the CDR3 is TGTGCCTGGAGTTCCGGGACTAGCGGGGAATTAGGGGCCAATGAGCAGTTCTTC. The full variable domain, with the rest looked up from reference TRBV30 and TRBJ2-1, is SQTIHQWPATLVQPVGSPLSLECTVEGTSNPNLYWYRQAAGRGLQLLFYSVGIGQISSEVPQNLSASRPQDRQFILSSKKLLLSDSGFYLCAWSSGTSGELGANEQFFGPGTRLTVL.

This clonotype has only a few counts. V gene TRBV7-2 combines with J gene TRBJ2-7; D is ambiguous. V was cut by 2 bases and J by 2 bases, with 7 bases left in between. CDR1 and CDR2 (germline): SGHTA, FQGNSA. The CDR3 contains 13 residues. CDR3 in amino acids: CASSLRTAYEQYF. The DNA of the CDR3 is TGTGCCAGCAGCTTACGAACGGCCTACGAGCAGTACTTC.

This clonotype was detected many times. V usage is TRBV30 and J usage is TRBJ1-6; D unresolved. The V gene's germline CDR1 is GTSNPN and CDR2 SVGIG (reference sequence). The CDR3 has 15 amino acids. V lost 0 bases and J 7 bases, leaving 13 bases between the germline ends. This chain's CDR3 is CAWSVDGSPNSPLHF. The CDR3 DNA reads as TGTGCCTGGAGTGTAGATGGCTCACCCAATTCACCCCTCCACTTT.

The chain joins TRBV10-3 to TRBJ1-5, with 7 nucleotides matching TRBD1. The CDR3 has 14 residues. Losses at the gene ends were 6 bases for V and 3 bases for J; bases not matched to a gene: 5. Germline lookup yields CDR1 ENHRY and CDR2 SYGVKD. The CDR3 is CAIRGQFDNQPQHF. In DNA form, the CDR3 reads TGTGCCATCAGGGGACAGTTTGACAATCAGCCCCAGCATTTT.

This clonotype was observed many times. Being one base from a much bigger clone, this may be a read error. The chain links TRBV18 to TRBJ2-1; D not certain. Judging by the DNA end, TRBJ2-7 fits better; the J call may be wrong. This CDR3 comprises 14 residues. Per the germline V gene, CDR1 is KGHSH and CDR2 is LQKENI. The CDR3 here is CASSPPSSYNEQYF. The CDR3, as DNA: TGTGCCAGCTCTCCCCCGAGCTCCTACAATGAGCAGTACTTC.

In regard to this clonotype: A read error may explain this, as a much larger clone is one base away. The rearrangement uses TRBV15 and TRBJ2-4; 7 bases are a match to TRBD2. The CDR3 contains 12 residues. Germline V gene lookup returns CDR1 LNHNV and CDR2 YYDKDF (reference sequence). The CDR3, as DNA: TGTACCACCAGCCGGAGCGGGGTGGAGCAGTACTTC. This gives the protein CTTSRSGVEQYF.

Comments on this clonotype: One end of the junction does not line up with germline, which may come from a read error. For the CDR3, the DNA is TGTGCCAACAGCCCGGCGGGCAATGAGCAGTACTTC. Translation gives CANSPAGNEQYF. The chain combines TRBV7-2 with TRBJ2-7; D perhaps matches TRBD2 (5 bases). Germline V gives CDR1 SGHTA, CDR2 FQGNSA. This CDR3 has 12 residues.

The chain has TRBV5-1 and TRBJ2-1, with D unresolved. Germline V gene lookup returns CDR1 SGHRS and CDR2 YFSETQ. CDR3 size: 17 residues. The V end lost 0 bases, the J end lost 1 base, and 14 bases lay between the germline ends. This CDR3 is CASSLVKLDGSYNEQFF. Here the CDR3 DNA reads TGCGCCAGCAGCTTGGTAAAACTGGACGGATCCTACAATGAGCAGTTCTTC.

The DNA of the CDR3 is TGTGCCAGCAGAAACAGGGAGAACACTGAAGCTTTCTTT. The encoded protein is CASRNRENTEAFF. The chain carries TRBV12-3 or TRBV12-4 and TRBJ1-1; D is perhaps TRBD1 (6 bases). The V end lost 6 bases, the J end lost 1 base, and 9 bases lay between the germline ends. CDR3 length: 13 amino acids.

This clonotype has a handful of counts. The CDR3 sequence is CASSYDRSNEKLFF. The DNA of the CDR3 is TGTGCCAGCAGTTACGATCGTTCTAATGAAAAACTGTTTTTT. This chain uses TRBV6-5 with TRBJ1-4; D remains ambiguous. The V gene lost 2 bases and the J gene lost 3 bases, with 7 bases spanning the gap. Looked up from germline, CDR1 is MNHEY and CDR2 is SVGAGI. The CDR3 covers 14 residues.

This clonotype showed up many times. The chain links TRBV28 to TRBJ2-1; 7 positions match TRBD1. The junction had 12 bases not matched to a gene; V was cut back by 6 bases and J by 10 bases. Germline V lookup: CDR1 MDHEN, CDR2 SYDVKM. CDR3 size: 14 residues. CDR3 in DNA: TGTGCCAGCAGCCTACTACAGGGGAATGGGGAGCAGTTCTTC. It yields the protein CASSLLQGNGEQFF.

Worth noting for this clonotype: One end of the junction fails to match germline, which may point to a read error. J is TRBJ1-2 and V is TRBV28; D is uncertain. Germline-derived CDR1 and CDR2 are MDHEN and SYDVKM. The CDR3 contains 11 residues. CDR3 in amino acids: CASSPKYDYTF. CDR3 in DNA: TGTGCCAGCAGTCCAAAGTATGACTACACCTTC.

Concerning this clonotype: Being one base from a much bigger clone, this may be a read error. The chain recombines TRBV29-1 with TRBJ1-1; 11 bases agree with TRBD1. The CDR3 runs 14 residues. The germline V gene has CDR1 SQVTM and CDR2 ANQGSEA. The CDR3 region has the DNA TGCAGCGGCGGGACAGGGGGTTACGGCACTGGAGCTTTCTTT. This sequence encodes CSGGTGGYGTGAFF.